This entry is about one TCR beta chain. This sample stems from a study of blood T cell repertoires in COVID-19. About the research overall: The United States, Italy and Spain provided the acute and convalescent COVID-19 samples. Sources were T cells, B-cell-depleted T cells, or PBMCs; the material itself was cDNA or gDNA.

Per the study methods: Reference gene primer amplification gave estimated nucleated cell counts. Sequenced by immunoSEQ multiplex PCR; TCRdb stores in-frame clones only, minus some. The V and J calls and clone size are taken from that table; D and trimming were inferred from the DNA. The table has around 200,000 clones, more than 75% seen once. The V end lost 1 base, the J end lost 8 bases, and 5 bases lay between the germline ends. Germline CDR1 reads SGHAT; CDR2 reads FQNNGV. This CDR3 is 11 amino acids long. The TCR was taken from a woman older than 75 with acute or convalescent COVID-19. The specimen was peripheral blood. The rearrangement uses TRBV11-2 and TRBJ1-2; D remains ambiguous. The CDR3 nucleotides are TGTGCCAGCAGCTTAGGTCAGGGCTACACCTTC. Translated, it gives CASSLGQGYTF.